This TCR beta chain was captured by sequencing in a study of T cell repertoires in cytomegalovirus infection. On the study more broadly: Public TCR beta signatures indicated both CMV infection and matching HLA type. Study-wide results and limits: Carriers of CMV and the relevant HLA type were discriminated by public TCR beta frequency. Predominance within the ex vivo response was attributable to HLA-C-restricted CMV-specific TCR beta clonotypes.

TCRdb processed the reads anew with MiXCR; each CDR3 protein has one entry. The sample consists of about 260,000 distinct CDR3 sequences, 9.1% of them appearing once. About this clonotype: Antigen unknown. Given a much more abundant clone one base away, this may be a read error.

V was shortened by 8 bases and J by 4 bases, with 15 bases between the two germline ends. CDR3 length: 14 amino acids. Germline CDR1 is LNHDA and CDR2 is SQIVND (reference sequence). This sequence originates from a human donor in good health (CMV status not recorded). Some clones in this sample may be carry-over from other donors' samples. The sequenced sample was PBMCs. This chain connects TRBV19 to TRBJ1-3; D is possibly TRBD1 (6 bases). The CDR3, as DNA: TGTGCCAGTTTCGAGGGGGAGAGAGGAAACACCATATATTTT. Amino acids: CASFEGERGNTIYF.